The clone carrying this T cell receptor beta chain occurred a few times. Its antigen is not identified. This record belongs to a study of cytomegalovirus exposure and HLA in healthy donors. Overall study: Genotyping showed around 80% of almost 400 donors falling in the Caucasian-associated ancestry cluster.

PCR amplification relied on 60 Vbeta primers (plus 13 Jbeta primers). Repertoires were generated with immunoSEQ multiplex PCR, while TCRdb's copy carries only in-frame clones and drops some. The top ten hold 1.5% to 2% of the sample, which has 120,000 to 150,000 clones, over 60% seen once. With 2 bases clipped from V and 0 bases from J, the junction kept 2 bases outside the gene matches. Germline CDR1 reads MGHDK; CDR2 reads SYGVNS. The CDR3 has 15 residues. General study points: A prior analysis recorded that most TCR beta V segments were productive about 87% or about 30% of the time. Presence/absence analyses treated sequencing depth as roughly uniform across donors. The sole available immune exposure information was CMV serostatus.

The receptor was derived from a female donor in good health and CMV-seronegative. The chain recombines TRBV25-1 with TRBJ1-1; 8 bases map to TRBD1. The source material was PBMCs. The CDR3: CASSERDRLNTEAFF. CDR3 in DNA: TGTGCCAGCAGTGAACGGGACAGGCTGAACACTGAAGCTTTCTTT.